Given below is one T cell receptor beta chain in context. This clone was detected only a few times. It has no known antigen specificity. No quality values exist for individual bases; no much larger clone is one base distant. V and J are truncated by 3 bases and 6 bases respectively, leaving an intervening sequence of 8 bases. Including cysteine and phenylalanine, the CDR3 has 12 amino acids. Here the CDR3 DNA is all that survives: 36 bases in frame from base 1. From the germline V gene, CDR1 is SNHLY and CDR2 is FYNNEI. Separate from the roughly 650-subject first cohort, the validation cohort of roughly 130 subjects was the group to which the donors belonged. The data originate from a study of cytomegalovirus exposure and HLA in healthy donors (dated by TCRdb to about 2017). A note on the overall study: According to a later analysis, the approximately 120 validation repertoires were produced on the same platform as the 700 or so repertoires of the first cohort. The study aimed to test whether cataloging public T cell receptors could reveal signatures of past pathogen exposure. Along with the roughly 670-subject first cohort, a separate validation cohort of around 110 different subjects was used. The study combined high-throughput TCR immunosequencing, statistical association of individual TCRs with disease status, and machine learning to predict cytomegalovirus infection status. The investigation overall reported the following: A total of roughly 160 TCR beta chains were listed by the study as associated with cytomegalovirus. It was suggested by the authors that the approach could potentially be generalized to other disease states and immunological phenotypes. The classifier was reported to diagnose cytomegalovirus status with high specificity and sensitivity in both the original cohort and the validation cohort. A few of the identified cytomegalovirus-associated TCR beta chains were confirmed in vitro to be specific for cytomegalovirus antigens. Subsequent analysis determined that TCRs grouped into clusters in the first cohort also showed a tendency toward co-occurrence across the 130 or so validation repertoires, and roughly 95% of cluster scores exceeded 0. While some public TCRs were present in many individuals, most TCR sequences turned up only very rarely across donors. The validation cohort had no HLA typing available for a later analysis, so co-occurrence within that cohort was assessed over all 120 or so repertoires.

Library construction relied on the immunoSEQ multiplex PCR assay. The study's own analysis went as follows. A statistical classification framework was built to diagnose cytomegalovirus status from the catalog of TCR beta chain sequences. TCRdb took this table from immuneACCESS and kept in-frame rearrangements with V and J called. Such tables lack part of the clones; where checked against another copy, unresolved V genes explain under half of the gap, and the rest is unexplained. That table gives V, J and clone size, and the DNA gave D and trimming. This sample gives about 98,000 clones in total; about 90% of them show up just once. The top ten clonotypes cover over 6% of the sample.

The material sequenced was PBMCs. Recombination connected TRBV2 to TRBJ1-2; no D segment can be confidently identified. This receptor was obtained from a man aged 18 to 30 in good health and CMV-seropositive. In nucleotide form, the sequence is TGTGCCAGCAGTGATATCTCGGATGGCTACACCTTC. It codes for CASSDISDGYTF.